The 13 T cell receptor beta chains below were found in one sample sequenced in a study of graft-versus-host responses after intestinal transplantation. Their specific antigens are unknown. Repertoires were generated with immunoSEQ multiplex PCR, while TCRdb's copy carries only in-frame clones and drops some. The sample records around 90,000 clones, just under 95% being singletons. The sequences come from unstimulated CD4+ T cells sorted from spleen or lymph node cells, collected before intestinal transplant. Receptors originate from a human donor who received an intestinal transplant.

The CDR3 here is CASSRERGVNTEAFF. Here the CDR3 DNA reads TGTGCCAGCAGTCGGGAGAGGGGAGTGAACACTGAAGCTTTCTTT. V and J are TRBV2 and TRBJ1-1; D possibly corresponds to TRBD1 (5 bases). With 5 bases removed from V and 0 bases from J, the gap between germline ends came to 13 bases. The CDR3 loop spans 15 amino acids. The germline CDR1 and CDR2 sequences are SNHLY and FYNNEI. Full variable domain (missing parts from reference TRBV2 and TRBJ1-1): EPEVTQTPSHQVTQMGQEVILRCVPISNHLYFYWYRQILGQKVEFLVSFYNNEISEKSEIFDDQFSVERPDGSNFTLKIRSTKLEDSAMYFCASSRERGVNTEAFFGQGTRLTVV.

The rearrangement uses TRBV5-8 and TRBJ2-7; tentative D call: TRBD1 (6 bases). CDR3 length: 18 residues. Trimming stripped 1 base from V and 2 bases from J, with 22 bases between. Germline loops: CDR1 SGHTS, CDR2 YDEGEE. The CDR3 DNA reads TGTGCCAGCAGCTTGTCGGGTGTCGTGGGAACAGGGACCTACGAGCAGTACTTC. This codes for CASSLSGVVGTGTYEQYF.

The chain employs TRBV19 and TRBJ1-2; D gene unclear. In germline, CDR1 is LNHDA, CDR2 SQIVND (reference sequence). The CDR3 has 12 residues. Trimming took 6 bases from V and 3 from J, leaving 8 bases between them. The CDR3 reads CASRGYDYGYTF. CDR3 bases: TGTGCCAGTAGGGGGTACGACTATGGCTACACCTTC. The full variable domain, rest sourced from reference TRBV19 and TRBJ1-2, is DGGITQSPKYLFRKEGQNVTLSCEQNLNHDAMYWYRQDPGQGLRLIYYSQIVNDFQKGDIAEGYSVSREKKESFPLTVTSAQKNPTAFYLCASRGYDYGYTFGSGTRLTVV.

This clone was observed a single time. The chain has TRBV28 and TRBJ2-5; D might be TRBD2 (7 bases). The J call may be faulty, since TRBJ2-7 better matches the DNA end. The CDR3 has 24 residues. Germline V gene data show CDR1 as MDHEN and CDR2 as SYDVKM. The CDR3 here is CASSFKYGGTLMGVVQGYSYEQYF. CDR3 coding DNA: TGTGCCAGCAGTTTTAAGTACGGGGGGACTCTCATGGGAGTCGTGCAGGGGTACTCCTACGAGCAGTACTTC.

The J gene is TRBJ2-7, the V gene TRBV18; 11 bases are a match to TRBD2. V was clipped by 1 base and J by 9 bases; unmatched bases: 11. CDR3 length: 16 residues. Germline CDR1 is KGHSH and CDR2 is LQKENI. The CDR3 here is CASSPQELAGVRVQYF. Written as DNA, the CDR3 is TGTGCCAGCTCACCACAGGAACTAGCGGGAGTTCGCGTGCAGTACTTC. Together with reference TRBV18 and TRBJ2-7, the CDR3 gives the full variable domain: NAGVMQNPRHLVRRRGQEARLRCSPMKGHSHVYWYRQLPEEGLKFMVYLQKENIIDESGMPKERFSAEFPKEGPSILRIQQVVRGDSAAYFCASSPQELAGVRVQYFGPGTRLTVT.

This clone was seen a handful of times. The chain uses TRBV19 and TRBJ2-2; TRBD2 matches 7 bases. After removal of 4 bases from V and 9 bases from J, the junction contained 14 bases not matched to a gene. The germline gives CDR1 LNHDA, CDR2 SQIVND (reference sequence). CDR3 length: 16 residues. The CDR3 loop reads CASSNFGLDFPRELFF. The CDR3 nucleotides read TGTGCCAGTAGTAATTTTGGACTAGATTTCCCCAGGGAGCTGTTTTTT.

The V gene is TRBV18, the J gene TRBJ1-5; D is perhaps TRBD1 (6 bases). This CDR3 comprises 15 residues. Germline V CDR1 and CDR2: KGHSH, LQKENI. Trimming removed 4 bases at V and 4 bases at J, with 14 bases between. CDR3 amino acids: CASSLKTGLNQPQHF. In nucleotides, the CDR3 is TGTGCCAGCTCACTAAAGACAGGACTGAATCAGCCCCAGCATTTT.

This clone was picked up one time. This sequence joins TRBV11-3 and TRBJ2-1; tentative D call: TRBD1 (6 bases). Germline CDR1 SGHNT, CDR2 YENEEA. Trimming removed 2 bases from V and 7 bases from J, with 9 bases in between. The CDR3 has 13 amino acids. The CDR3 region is CASSLPGENEQFF. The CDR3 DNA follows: TGTGCCAGCAGCTTACCAGGGGAGAATGAGCAGTTCTTC.

For the CDR3, the DNA is TGTGCCAGCTCACCACCAGGTCTAGCGGGAGTTGGCGGGGAGCTGTTTTTT. Its translation is CASSPPGLAGVGGELFF. The V gene is TRBV18, the J gene TRBJ2-2; 10 bases fit TRBD2. From germline, CDR1 is KGHSH and CDR2 LQKENI. The CDR3 sequence is 17 residues long. Losses at the gene ends were 0 bases for V and 7 bases for J; bases not matched to a gene: 8.

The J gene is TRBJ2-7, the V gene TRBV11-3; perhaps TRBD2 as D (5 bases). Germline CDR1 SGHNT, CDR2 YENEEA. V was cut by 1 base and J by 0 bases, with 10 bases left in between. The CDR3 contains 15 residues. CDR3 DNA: TGTGCCAGCAGCTTAGTGTACGGGGACTCCTACGAGCAGTACTTC. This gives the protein CASSLVYGDSYEQYF.

CDR3 region: CASSLGYILAGSTDTQYF. Here the CDR3 DNA reads TGTGCCAGCAGCTTAGGTTATATACTAGCGGGCTCCACAGATACGCAGTATTTT. The V gene is TRBV13, the J gene TRBJ2-3, with 9 bases matching TRBD2. The CDR3 contains 18 residues. V lost 0 bases to trimming and J lost 2 bases; unmatched junction nucleotides: 9. Germline-derived CDR1 and CDR2 are PRHDT and FYEKMQ (reference sequence).

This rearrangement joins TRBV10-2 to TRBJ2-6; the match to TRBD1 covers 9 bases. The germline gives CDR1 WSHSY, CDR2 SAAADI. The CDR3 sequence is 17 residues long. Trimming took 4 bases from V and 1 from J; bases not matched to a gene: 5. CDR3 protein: CASSVTGGWSGANVLTF. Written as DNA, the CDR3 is TGCGCCAGCAGTGTGACAGGGGGTTGGTCTGGGGCCAACGTCCTGACTTTC.

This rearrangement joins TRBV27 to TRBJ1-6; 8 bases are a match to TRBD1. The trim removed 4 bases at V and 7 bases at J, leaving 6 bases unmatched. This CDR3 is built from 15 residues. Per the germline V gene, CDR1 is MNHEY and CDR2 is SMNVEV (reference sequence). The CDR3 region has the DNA TGTGCCAGCAGTTCCTGGACAGGGCCGAATTCACCCCTCCACTTT. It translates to CASSSWTGPNSPLHF.